In this sample, the clone carrying this TCR beta chain turned up a few times. Its antigen is not identified. The RNA, about 0.45 to 1 ug, was put through reverse transcription using random hexamers. The TCR beta CDR3 was amplified by immunoSEQ multiplex PCR across 54 Vbeta, 13 Jbeta. One entry per CDR3 protein, called by TCRdb with MiXCR from the immunoSEQ multiplex PCR reads. The data contain about 140,000 distinct CDR3 sequences, 95% of them singletons. These data belong to a study of CD8 T cells in Susac syndrome. Across the study: Of the sequenced Susac syndrome patients, roughly six had active disease and under 10 were in remission. Notes on the study in general: The CD4+ T cell repertoires in Susac syndrome were not clonally expanded.

The CDR3 loop spans 13 amino acids. Trimming removed 6 bases from V and 2 bases from J, with 10 bases in between. Germline V lookup: CDR1 KGHSH, CDR2 LQKENI. V and J are TRBV18 and TRBJ2-5, with D perhaps TRBD1 (6 bases). Sequenced input: CD4+ T cells from PBMCs. The clonotype was recovered from a human donor with Susac syndrome. The CDR3 region has the DNA TGTGCCAGCTCGCCAGGACAGCAAGAGACCCAGTACTTC. Its translation: CASSPGQQETQYF.